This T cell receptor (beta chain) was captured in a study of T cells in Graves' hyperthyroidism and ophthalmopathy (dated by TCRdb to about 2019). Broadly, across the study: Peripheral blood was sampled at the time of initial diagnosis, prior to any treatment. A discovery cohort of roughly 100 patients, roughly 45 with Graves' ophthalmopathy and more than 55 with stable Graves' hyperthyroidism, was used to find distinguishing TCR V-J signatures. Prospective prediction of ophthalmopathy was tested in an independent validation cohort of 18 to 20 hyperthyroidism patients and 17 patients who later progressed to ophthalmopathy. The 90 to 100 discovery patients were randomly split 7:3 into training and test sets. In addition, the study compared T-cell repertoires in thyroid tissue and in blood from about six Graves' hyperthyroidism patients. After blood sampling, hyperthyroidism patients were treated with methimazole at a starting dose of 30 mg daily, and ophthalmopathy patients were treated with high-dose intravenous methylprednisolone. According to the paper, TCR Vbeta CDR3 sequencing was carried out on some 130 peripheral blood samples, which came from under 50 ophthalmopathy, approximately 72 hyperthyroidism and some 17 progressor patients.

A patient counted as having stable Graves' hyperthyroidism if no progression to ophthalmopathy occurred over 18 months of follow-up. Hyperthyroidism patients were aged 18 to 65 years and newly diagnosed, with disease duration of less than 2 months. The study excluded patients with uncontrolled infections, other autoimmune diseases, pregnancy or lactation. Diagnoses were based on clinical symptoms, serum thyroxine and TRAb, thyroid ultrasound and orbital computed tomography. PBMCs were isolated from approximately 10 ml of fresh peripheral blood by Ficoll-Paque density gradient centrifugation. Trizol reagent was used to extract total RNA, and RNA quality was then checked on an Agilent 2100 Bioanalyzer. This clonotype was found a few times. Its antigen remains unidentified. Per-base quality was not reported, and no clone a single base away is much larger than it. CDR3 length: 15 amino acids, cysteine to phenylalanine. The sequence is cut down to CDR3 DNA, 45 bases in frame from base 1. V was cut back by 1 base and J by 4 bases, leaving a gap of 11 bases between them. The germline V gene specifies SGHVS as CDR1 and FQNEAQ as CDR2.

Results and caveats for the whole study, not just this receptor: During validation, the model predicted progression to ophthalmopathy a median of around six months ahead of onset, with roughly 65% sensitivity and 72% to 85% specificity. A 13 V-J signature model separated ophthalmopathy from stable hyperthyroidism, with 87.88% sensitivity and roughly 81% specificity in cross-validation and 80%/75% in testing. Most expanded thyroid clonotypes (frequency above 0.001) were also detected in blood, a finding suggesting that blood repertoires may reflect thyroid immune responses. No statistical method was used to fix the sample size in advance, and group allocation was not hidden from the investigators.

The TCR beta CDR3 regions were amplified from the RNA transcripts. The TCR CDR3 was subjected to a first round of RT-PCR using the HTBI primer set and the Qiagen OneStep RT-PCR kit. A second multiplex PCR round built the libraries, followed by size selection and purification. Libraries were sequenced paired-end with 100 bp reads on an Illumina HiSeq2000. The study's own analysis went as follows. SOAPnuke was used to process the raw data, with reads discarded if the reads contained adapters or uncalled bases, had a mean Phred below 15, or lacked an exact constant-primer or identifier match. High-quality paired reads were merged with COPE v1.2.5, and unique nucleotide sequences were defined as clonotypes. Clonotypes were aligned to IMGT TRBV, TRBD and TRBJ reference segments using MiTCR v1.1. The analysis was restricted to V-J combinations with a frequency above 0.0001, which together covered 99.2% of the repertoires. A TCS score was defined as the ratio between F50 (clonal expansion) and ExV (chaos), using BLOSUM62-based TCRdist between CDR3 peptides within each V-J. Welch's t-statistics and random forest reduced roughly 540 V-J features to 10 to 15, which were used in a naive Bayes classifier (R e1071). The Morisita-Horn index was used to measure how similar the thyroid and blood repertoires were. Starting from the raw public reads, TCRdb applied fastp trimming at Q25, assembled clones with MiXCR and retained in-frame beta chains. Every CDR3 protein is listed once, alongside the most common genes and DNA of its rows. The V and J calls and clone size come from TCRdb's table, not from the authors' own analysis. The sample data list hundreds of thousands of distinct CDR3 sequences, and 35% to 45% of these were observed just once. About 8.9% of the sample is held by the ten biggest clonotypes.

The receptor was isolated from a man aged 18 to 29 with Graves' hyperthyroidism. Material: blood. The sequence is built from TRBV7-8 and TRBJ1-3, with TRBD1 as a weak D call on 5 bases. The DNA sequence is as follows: TGTGCCAGCAGCTTAGAGGGACTTCGCGGAAACACCATATATTTT. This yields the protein CASSLEGLRGNTIYF.